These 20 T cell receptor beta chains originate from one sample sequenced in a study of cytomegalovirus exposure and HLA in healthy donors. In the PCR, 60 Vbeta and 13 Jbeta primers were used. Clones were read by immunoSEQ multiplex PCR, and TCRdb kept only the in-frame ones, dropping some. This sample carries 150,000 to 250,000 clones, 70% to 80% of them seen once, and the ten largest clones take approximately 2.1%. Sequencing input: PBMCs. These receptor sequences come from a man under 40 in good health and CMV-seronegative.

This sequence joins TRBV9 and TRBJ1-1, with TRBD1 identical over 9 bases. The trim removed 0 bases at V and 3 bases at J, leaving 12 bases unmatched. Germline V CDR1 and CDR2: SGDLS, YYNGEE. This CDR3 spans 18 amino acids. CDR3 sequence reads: CASSVAAQGAGGYTEAFF. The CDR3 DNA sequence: TGTGCCAGCAGCGTAGCAGCACAGGGGGCCGGGGGTTACACTGAAGCTTTCTTT.

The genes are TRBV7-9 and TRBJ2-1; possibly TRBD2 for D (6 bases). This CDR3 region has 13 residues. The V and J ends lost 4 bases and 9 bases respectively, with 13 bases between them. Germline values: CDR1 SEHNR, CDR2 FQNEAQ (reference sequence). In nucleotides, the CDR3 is TGTGCCAGCAGCTCGGGAGCGCTCAGTGAGCAGTTCTTC. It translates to CASSSGALSEQFF.

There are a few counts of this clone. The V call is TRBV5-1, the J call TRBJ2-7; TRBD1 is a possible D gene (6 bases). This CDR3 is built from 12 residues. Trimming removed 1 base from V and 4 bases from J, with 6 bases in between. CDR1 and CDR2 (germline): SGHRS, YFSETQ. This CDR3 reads CASSLTGYEQYF. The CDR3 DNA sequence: TGCGCCAGCAGCTTGACAGGGTACGAGCAGTACTTC.

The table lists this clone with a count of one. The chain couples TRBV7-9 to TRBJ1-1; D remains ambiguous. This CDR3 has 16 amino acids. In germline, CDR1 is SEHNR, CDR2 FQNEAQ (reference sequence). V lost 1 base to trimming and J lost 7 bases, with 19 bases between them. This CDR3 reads CASSLGPHAHPLEAFF. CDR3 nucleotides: TGTGCCAGCAGCTTAGGGCCTCACGCCCACCCCCTTGAAGCTTTCTTT.

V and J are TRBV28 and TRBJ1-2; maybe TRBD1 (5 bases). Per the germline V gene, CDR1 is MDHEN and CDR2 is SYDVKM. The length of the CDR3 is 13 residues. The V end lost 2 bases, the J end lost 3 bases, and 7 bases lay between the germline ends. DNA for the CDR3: TGTGCCAGCAGTTTAGACAGTTACTATGGCTACACCTTC. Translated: CASSLDSYYGYTF.

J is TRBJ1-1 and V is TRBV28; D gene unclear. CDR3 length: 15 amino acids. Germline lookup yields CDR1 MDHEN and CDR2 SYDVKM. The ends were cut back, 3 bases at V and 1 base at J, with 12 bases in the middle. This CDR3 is CASSFGAIENTEAFF. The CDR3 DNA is TGTGCCAGCAGTTTCGGAGCGATTGAGAACACTGAAGCTTTCTTT.

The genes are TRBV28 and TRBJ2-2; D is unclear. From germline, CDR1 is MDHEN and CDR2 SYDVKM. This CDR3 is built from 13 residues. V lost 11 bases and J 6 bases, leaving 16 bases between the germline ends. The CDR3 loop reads CAGARSAAGELFF. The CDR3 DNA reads TGTGCCGGAGCACGCAGCGCGGCCGGGGAGCTGTTTTTT.

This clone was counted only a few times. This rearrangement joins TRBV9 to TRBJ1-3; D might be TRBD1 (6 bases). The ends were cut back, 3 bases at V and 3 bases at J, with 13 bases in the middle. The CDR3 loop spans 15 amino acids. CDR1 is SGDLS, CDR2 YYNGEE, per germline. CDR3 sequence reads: CASSAEQGRGNTIYF. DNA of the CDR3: TGTGCCAGCAGCGCGGAACAGGGTCGTGGAAACACCATATATTTT. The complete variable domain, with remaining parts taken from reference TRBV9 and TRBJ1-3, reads DSGVTQTPKHLITATGQRVTLRCSPRSGDLSVYWYQQSLDQGLQFLIQYYNGEERAKGNILERFSAQQFPDLHSELNLSSLELGDSALYFCASSAEQGRGNTIYFGEGSWLTVV.

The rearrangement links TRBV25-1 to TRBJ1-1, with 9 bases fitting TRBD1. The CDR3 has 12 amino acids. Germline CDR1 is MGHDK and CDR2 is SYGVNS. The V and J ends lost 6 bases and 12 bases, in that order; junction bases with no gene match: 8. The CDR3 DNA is TGTGCCAGCAGCTTCGGACAGGGGTTATCTTTCTTT. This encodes CASSFGQGLSFF.

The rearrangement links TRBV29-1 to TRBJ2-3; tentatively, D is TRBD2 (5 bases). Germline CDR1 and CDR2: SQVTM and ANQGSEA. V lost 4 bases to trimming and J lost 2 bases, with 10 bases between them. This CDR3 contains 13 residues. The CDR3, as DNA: TGCAGCGTTGCCAACGGGAACACAGATACGCAGTATTTT. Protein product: CSVANGNTDTQYF.

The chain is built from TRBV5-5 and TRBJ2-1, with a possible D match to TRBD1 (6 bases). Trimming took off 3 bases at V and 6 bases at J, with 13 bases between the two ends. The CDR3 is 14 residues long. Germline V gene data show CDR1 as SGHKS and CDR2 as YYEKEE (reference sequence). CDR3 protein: CASSSWDILNEQFF. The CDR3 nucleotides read TGTGCCAGCAGCTCGTGGGACATCCTCAATGAGCAGTTCTTC.

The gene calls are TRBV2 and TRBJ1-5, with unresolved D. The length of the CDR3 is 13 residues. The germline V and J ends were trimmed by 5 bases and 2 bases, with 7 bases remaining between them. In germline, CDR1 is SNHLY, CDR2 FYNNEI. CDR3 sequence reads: CASSTEGNQPQHF. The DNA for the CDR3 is TGTGCCAGCAGTACGGAGGGCAATCAGCCCCAGCATTTT.

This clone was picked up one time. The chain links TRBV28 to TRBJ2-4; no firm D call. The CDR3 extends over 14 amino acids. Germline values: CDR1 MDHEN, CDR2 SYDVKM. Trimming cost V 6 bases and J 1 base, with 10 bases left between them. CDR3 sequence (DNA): TGTGCCAGCAGGACGCTGGGCGCCAAAAACATTCAGTACTTC. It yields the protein CASRTLGAKNIQYF.

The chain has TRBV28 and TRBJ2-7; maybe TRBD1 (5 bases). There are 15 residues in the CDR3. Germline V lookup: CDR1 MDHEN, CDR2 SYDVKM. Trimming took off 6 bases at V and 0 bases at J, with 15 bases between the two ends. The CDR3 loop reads CASSLRRGSSYEQYF. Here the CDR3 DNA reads TGTGCCAGCAGCCTCCGAAGGGGTAGCTCCTACGAGCAGTACTTC.

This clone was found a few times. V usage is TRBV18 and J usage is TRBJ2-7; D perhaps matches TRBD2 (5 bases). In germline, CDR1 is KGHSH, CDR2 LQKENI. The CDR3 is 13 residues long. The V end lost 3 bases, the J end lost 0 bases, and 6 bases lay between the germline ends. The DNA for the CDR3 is TGTGCCAGCTCACCCGGGGACTCCTACGAGCAGTACTTC. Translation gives CASSPGDSYEQYF.

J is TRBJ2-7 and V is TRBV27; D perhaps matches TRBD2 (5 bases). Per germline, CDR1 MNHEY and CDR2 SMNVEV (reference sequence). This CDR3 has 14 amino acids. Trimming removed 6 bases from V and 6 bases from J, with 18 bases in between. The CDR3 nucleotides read TGTGCCAGCAGCCGGAGGCTTGGGGTAATCGAGCAGTACTTC. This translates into CASSRRLGVIEQYF.

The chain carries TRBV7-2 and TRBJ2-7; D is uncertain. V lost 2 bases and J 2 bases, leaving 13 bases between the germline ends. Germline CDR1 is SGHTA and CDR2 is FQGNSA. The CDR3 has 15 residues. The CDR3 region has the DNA TGTGCCAGCAGCTTAAAAGTTGCTAGGACCTACGAGCAGTACTTC. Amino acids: CASSLKVARTYEQYF. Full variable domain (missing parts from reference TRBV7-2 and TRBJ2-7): GAGVSQSPSNKVTEKGKDVELRCDPISGHTALYWYRQSLGQGLEFLIYFQGNSAPDKSGLPSDRFSAERTGGSVSTLTIQRTQQEDSAVYLCASSLKVARTYEQYFGPGTRLTVT.

The CDR3 sequence: CASSYGGNRETQYF. The CDR3 DNA reads TGTGCCAGCAGCTACGGAGGAAATAGGGAGACCCAGTACTTC. The J gene is TRBJ2-5, the V gene TRBV5-4; TRBD2 might be the D (5 bases). CDR3 length: 14 residues. With 3 bases removed from V and 5 bases from J, the gap between germline ends came to 14 bases. Germline V lookup: CDR1 SGHNT, CDR2 YYREEE (reference sequence).

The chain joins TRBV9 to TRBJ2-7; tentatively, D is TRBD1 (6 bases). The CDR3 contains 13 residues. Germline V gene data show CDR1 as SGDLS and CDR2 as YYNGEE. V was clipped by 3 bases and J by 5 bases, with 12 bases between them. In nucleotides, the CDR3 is TGTGCCAGCAGCGCGATACAGGGAAACGAGCAGTACTTC. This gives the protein CASSAIQGNEQYF.

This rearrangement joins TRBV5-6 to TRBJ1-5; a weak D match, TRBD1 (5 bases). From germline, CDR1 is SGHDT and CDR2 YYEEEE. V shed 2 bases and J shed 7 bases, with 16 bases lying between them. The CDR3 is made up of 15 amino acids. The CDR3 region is CASSFLRGVGQPQHF. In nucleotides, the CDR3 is TGTGCCAGCAGCTTCTTAAGGGGCGTCGGGCAGCCCCAGCATTTT.